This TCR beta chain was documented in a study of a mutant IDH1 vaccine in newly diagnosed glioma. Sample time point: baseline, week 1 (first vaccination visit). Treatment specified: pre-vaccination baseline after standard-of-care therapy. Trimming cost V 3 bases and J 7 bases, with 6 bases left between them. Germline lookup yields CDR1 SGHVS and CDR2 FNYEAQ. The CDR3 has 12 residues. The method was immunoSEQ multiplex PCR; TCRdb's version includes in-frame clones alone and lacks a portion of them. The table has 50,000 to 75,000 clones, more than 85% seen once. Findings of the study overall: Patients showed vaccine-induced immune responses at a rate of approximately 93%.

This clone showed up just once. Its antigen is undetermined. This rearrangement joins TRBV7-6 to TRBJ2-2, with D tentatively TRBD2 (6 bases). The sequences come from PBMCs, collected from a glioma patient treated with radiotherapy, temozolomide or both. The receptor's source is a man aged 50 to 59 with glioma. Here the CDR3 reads CASSFGSGELFF. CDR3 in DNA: TGTGCCAGCAGCTTCGGGAGCGGGGAGCTGTTTTTT.